These 31 T cell receptor beta chains came from one sample sequenced in a study of T cells in localized non-small cell lung cancer (dated by TCRdb to 2019 to 2021). Libraries were prepared through the immunoSEQ multiplex PCR assay. TCRdb took over this immuneACCESS table, retaining in-frame rearrangements with V and J assigned. Such tables are incomplete; in checked studies, under half of the missing clones stem from an unresolved V gene, and the remainder is unexplained. The table for this sample lists 1,000 to 1,500 clones; approximately 30% of them were counted only once. The ten largest clones take up approximately 7.6% of the sample. The sample here was lung tumor tissue, taken before any cancer treatment. The receptors here all came from a male donor aged 60 or over with stage I lung adenocarcinoma.

This clone was detected only a few times. V usage is TRBV30 and J usage is TRBJ1-4; D gene ambiguous. The CDR3 is 11 amino acids. Trimming removed 1 base at V and 11 bases at J, with 8 bases between. The germline V gene encodes CDR1 GTSNPN and CDR2 SVGIG (reference sequence). CDR3 amino acids: CAWSDSPKLFF. The CDR3 region has the DNA TGTGCCTGGAGTGACTCGCCGAAACTGTTTTTT. Based on the CDR3 plus reference TRBV30 and TRBJ1-4, the full variable domain is SQTIHQWPATLVQPVGSPLSLECTVEGTSNPNLYWYRQAAGRGLQLLFYSVGIGQISSEVPQNLSASRPQDRQFILSSKKLLLSDSGFYLCAWSDSPKLFFGSGTQLSVL.

This sequence joins TRBV30 and TRBJ1-4, with no clear D. CDR1 and CDR2 (germline): GTSNPN, SVGIG (reference sequence). V was clipped by 0 bases and J by 7 bases, with 9 bases between them. The CDR3 loop spans 13 amino acids. The CDR3, as DNA: TGTGCCTGGAGTGTTAGGAGGGCTGAAAAACTGTTTTTT. The encoded protein is CAWSVRRAEKLFF.

The chain recombines TRBV19 with TRBJ2-5; a possible D gene is TRBD1 (6 bases). The CDR3 has 15 residues. The V and J ends lost 5 bases and 7 bases respectively, with 20 bases between them. Germline values: CDR1 LNHDA, CDR2 SQIVND (reference sequence). The CDR3 coding sequence is TGTGCCAGTAGTCCTCGGACAGACCGACTGGGGACCCAGTACTTC. Protein product: CASSPRTDRLGTQYF.

The rearrangement uses TRBV6-8 and TRBJ2-2; TRBD2 aligns across 8 bases. The V gene's germline CDR1 is MNHGY and CDR2 SAAAGT. The CDR3 is 16 residues long. The V segment lost 10 bases and the J segment 5 bases; nucleotides outside the gene matches: 15. The CDR3 DNA is TGTGCCACCGAACCTCAGCGGGAGTCCTATACCGGGGAGCTGTTTTTT. Its protein is CATEPQRESYTGELFF.

This chain connects TRBV11-1 to TRBJ1-2; D remains unclear. Per the germline V gene, CDR1 is SGHAT and CDR2 is FQDESV (reference sequence). This CDR3 comprises 14 residues. Trimming took off 6 bases at V and 7 bases at J, with 18 bases between the two ends. Here the CDR3 reads CASSGAGRGPGYTF. CDR3 bases: TGTGCCAGCAGTGGAGCCGGGAGAGGGCCTGGCTACACCTTC.

The chain links TRBV18 to TRBJ2-1; possible D gene TRBD2, 5 bases. CDR3 length: 16 amino acids. Germline lookup yields CDR1 KGHSH and CDR2 LQKENI. Trimming left V 3 bases short and J 0 bases short, with 12 bases between. In DNA form, the CDR3 reads TGTGCCAGCTCACCCCCGGGAAGAAGCTCCTACAATGAGCAGTTCTTC. This sequence encodes CASSPPGRSSYNEQFF.

The chain uses TRBV9 and TRBJ2-1, with TRBD2 matching over 11 bases. This CDR3 is built from 15 residues. V dropped 4 bases and J dropped 7; count of bases not matched to a gene: 7. Germline values: CDR1 SGDLS, CDR2 YYNGEE. This chain's CDR3 is CASSRPTSGVNEQFF. The CDR3 region has the DNA TGTGCCAGCAGCCGGCCGACTAGCGGGGTTAATGAGCAGTTCTTC.

This clone came up a few times. The CDR3 sequence: CASSLFTDRHYGYTF. Written as DNA, the CDR3 is TGTGCCAGCAGCTTATTTACAGACAGACACTATGGCTACACCTTC. The chain employs TRBV11-3 and TRBJ1-2, with a tentative D call TRBD1 (5 bases). This CDR3 region has 15 residues. V was pared by 2 bases and J by 3 bases, with 13 bases between. Per germline, CDR1 SGHNT and CDR2 YENEEA.

This chain uses TRBV11-3 with TRBJ2-1, with D possibly being TRBD1 or TRBD2 (5 bases each). The CDR3 covers 14 residues. The ends were cut back, 4 bases at V and 5 bases at J, with 12 bases in the middle. Germline V gene lookup returns CDR1 SGHNT and CDR2 YENEEA. The CDR3 nucleotides are TGTGCCAGCAGCTCCCCGGGACGGCACAATGAGCAGTTCTTC. Residues: CASSSPGRHNEQFF. Looking up the rest from reference TRBV11-3 and TRBJ2-1 gives the full variable domain: EAGVVQSPRYKIIEKKQPVAFWCNPISGHNTLYWYLQNLGQGPELLIRYENEEAVDDSQLPKDRFSAERLKGVDSTLKIQPAELGDSAVYLCASSSPGRHNEQFFGPGTRLTVL.

The chain carries TRBV6-8 and TRBJ1-5, with D perhaps matching TRBD1 (5 bases). Germline CDR1 is MNHGY and CDR2 is SAAAGT. This CDR3 comprises 14 residues. V lost 7 bases to trimming and J lost 5 bases, with 15 bases between them. The CDR3 here is CASTVGWGDQPQHF. The CDR3 DNA is TGTGCCAGCACCGTAGGATGGGGGGATCAGCCCCAGCATTTT.

The rearrangement links TRBV6-8 to TRBJ2-1; weak D call: TRBD1 (6 bases). From germline, CDR1 is MNHGY and CDR2 SAAAGT. The V end lost 6 bases, the J end lost 6 bases, and 9 bases lay between the germline ends. The CDR3 sequence is 12 residues long. CDR3 nucleotide sequence: TGTGCCAGCAGGAAAGGGGGCAATGAGCAGTTCTTC. Its protein is CASRKGGNEQFF.

This clone was seen a handful of times. The V and J genes are TRBV6-8 and TRBJ2-1, with 8 nucleotides matching TRBD2. The CDR3 contains 16 residues. In germline, CDR1 is MNHGY, CDR2 SAAAGT. The V and J ends lost 6 bases and 1 base, in that order; junction bases with no gene match: 8. In DNA, the CDR3 is TGTGCCAGCAGAAGAATAGCTAGCGGGTCCTACAATGAGCAGTTCTTC. Translated: CASRRIASGSYNEQFF.

This clone is labeled as medium-sized. V and J are TRBV11-3 and TRBJ1-1; 7 bases map to TRBD1. In germline, CDR1 is SGHNT, CDR2 YENEEA. Germline trimming cut 0 bases from V and 0 bases from J; bases unmatched to any gene: 4. This CDR3 has 16 amino acids. Here the CDR3 reads CASSLDGTVMNTEAFF. In nucleotides, the CDR3 is TGTGCCAGCAGCTTAGACGGGACAGTTATGAACACTGAAGCTTTCTTT.

The CDR3 DNA reads TGTGCCTGGGTCCTCTGGGGGGGGCCTTATGGCTACACCTTC. Residues: CAWVLWGGPYGYTF. The chain links TRBV30 to TRBJ1-2; possibly TRBD1 for D (6 bases). Germline V gives CDR1 GTSNPN, CDR2 SVGIG (reference sequence). CDR3 length: 14 residues. The V gene lost 5 bases and the J gene lost 5 bases, with 18 bases spanning the gap.

In its sample, this clone was seen a few times. The V call is TRBV19, the J call TRBJ1-1; D remains ambiguous. Germline lookup yields CDR1 LNHDA and CDR2 SQIVND (reference sequence). CDR3 length: 13 residues. Deletions cut 10 bases from V and 4 bases from J, with 16 bases between. CDR3 residues: CATHEASGTEAFF. The CDR3 DNA reads as TGTGCCACCCACGAAGCGTCGGGCACTGAAGCTTTCTTT. The variable domain in full, with the rest retrieved from reference TRBV19 and TRBJ1-1, is DGGITQSPKYLFRKEGQNVTLSCEQNLNHDAMYWYRQDPGQGLRLIYYSQIVNDFQKGDIAEGYSVSREKKESFPLTVTSAQKNPTAFYLCATHEASGTEAFFGQGTRLTVV.

This clone showed up just a few times. The J gene is TRBJ2-5, the V gene TRBV6-8; TRBD1 aligns across 12 bases. CDR3 length equals 16 residues. The trim removed 5 bases at V and 5 bases at J, leaving 9 bases unmatched. Germline V CDR1 and CDR2: MNHGY, SAAAGT. In nucleotides, the CDR3 is TGTGCCAGCAGTGACCCTGGGACAGGGGGCCGGGAGACCCAGTACTTC. It encodes CASSDPGTGGRETQYF.

V and J are TRBV19 and TRBJ2-2; D is unresolved. Germline loops: CDR1 LNHDA, CDR2 SQIVND (reference sequence). Trimming removed 7 bases at V and 5 bases at J, with 14 bases between. CDR3 length equals 14 residues. In nucleotides, the CDR3 is TGTGCCAGTATATCCGGGCGGTTGACCGGGGAGCTGTTTTTT. Its translation is CASISGRLTGELFF.

The chain employs TRBV28 and TRBJ2-1, with 9 bases aligning to TRBD2. CDR1 is MDHEN and CDR2 is SYDVKM in the germline V gene. This CDR3 region has 15 residues. With V trimmed by 1 base and J by 15 bases, 13 bases remained unmatched. The CDR3: CASSLSRETSGSLFF. In nucleotides, the CDR3 is TGTGCCAGCAGTTTATCTCGTGAGACTAGCGGCTCGTTGTTCTTC.

This clone was found a few times. This chain uses TRBV6-8 with TRBJ2-5, with TRBD2 matching over 11 bases. The CDR3 covers 15 residues. Germline CDR1 is MNHGY and CDR2 is SAAAGT. V shed 7 bases, J shed 7 bases, and the junction held 11 bases outside the gene matches. The CDR3 loop is CASISLTSGMWTQYF. DNA of the CDR3: TGTGCCAGCATCTCTCTGACTAGCGGGATGTGGACCCAGTACTTC.

This clone is medium-sized by share. The chain carries TRBV11-3 and TRBJ2-6, with no clear D. Trimming shortened V by 2 bases and J by 0 bases, and 5 bases separated the two germline ends. This CDR3 is 15 amino acids long. Germline-derived CDR1 and CDR2 are SGHNT and YENEEA. The CDR3 spells CASSLLVSGANVLTF. In nucleotides, the CDR3 is TGTGCCAGCAGCTTATTGGTCTCTGGGGCCAACGTCCTGACTTTC.

This chain uses TRBV6-8 with TRBJ1-4; 9 bases match TRBD1. The length of the CDR3 is 14 residues. Germline V gene lookup returns CDR1 MNHGY and CDR2 SAAAGT. V shed 6 bases and J 7 bases; nucleotides not matched to a gene: 6. CDR3 region: CASSKQGAGEKLFF. Written as DNA, the CDR3 is TGTGCCAGCAGCAAACAGGGGGCGGGTGAAAAACTGTTTTTT.

This clone has more than one count but fewer than ten. The genes are TRBV6-1 and TRBJ2-4, with TRBD2 matching over 8 bases. The ends lost 1 base at V and 8 bases at J; junction bases unmatched: 10. Germline-derived CDR1 and CDR2 are MNHNS and SASEGT. The CDR3 has 16 amino acids. In nucleotides, the CDR3 is TGTGCCAGCAGTGAAGGTACGACGGGAGGGGTGGACATTCAGTACTTC. Protein: CASSEGTTGGVDIQYF.

This clone was seen only a few times. This sequence joins TRBV9 and TRBJ1-1; TRBD1 matches 9 bases. This CDR3 contains 13 residues. Germline CDR1 SGDLS, CDR2 YYNGEE. V shed 9 bases, J shed 6 bases, and the junction held 9 bases outside the gene matches. The CDR3 sequence is CATLRDRASEAFF. The CDR3 DNA is TGTGCCACCCTCCGGGACAGGGCGTCTGAAGCTTTCTTT.

In its sample, this clone ranks as medium-sized. V is TRBV11-3 and J is TRBJ1-1, with D possibly matching TRBD1 (5 bases). CDR1 and CDR2 from the germline V gene are SGHNT and YENEEA. The ends were cut back, 6 bases at V and 1 base at J, with 12 bases in the middle. This CDR3 has 14 amino acids. The CDR3: CASSSTGQNTEAFF. The CDR3 DNA reads as TGTGCCAGCAGTTCTACTGGACAGAACACTGAAGCTTTCTTT. The full variable domain, rest sourced from reference TRBV11-3 and TRBJ1-1, is EAGVVQSPRYKIIEKKQPVAFWCNPISGHNTLYWYLQNLGQGPELLIRYENEEAVDDSQLPKDRFSAERLKGVDSTLKIQPAELGDSAVYLCASSSTGQNTEAFFGQGTRLTVV.

The gene calls are TRBV29-1 and TRBJ2-2, with D possibly matching TRBD2 (6 bases). Germline CDR1 SQVTM, CDR2 ANQGSEA. V lost 4 bases, J lost 1 base, and 10 bases lay in between. The CDR3 contains 14 residues. The CDR3 coding sequence is TGCAGCGTTGTCGGGGACTTGAACACCGGGGAGCTGTTTTTT. Its translation: CSVVGDLNTGELFF.

By sample fraction, this clone is large. V is TRBV9 and J is TRBJ2-3; the match to TRBD2 covers 11 bases. The V gene end was trimmed by 4 bases and the J gene end by 1 base; junction bases not matched to a gene: 2. The CDR3 consists of 15 residues. Germline assignment: CDR1 SGDLS and CDR2 YYNGEE. CDR3 nucleotide sequence: TGTGCCAGCAGCCGTAGCGGGAGGGGCACAGATACGCAGTATTTT. Encoded protein: CASSRSGRGTDTQYF.

This sequence joins TRBV28 and TRBJ2-3; D may be TRBD1 or TRBD2 (5 bases each). Looked up from germline, CDR1 is MDHEN and CDR2 is SYDVKM. The CDR3 runs to 16 residues. Trimming pared 7 bases from V and 2 bases from J, leaving 19 bases between. CDR3 protein: CASTRTGTGTTDTQYF. The CDR3 region has the DNA TGTGCCAGCACCCGAACTGGGACCGGGACCACAGATACGCAGTATTTT.

This clone was picked up a small number of times. This chain connects TRBV30 to TRBJ2-7, with TRBD1 matching over 7 bases. The CDR3 covers 13 residues. Germline CDR1 reads GTSNPN; CDR2 reads SVGIG (reference sequence). With V trimmed by 3 bases and J by 6 bases, 8 bases remained unmatched. The CDR3 sequence: CAWRYRGYAEQYF. The CDR3 DNA reads TGTGCCTGGAGATACAGGGGTTATGCCGAGCAGTACTTC.

This clone was found a few times. The V gene is TRBV11-3, the J gene TRBJ2-7, with TRBD2 identical over 10 bases. Unmatched junction bases numbered 10, after V lost 5 bases and J lost 9 bases. The CDR3 runs 14 residues. Germline CDR1 is SGHNT and CDR2 is YENEEA. The CDR3 DNA reads as TGTGCCAGCAGCCATAGCGGGAGGCCCTCCCCGCAGTACTTC. Protein: CASSHSGRPSPQYF.

The V gene is TRBV30, the J gene TRBJ1-5; weak D call: TRBD1 (5 bases). Germline CDR1 and CDR2: GTSNPN and SVGIG (reference sequence). Trimming shortened V by 1 base and J by 7 bases, and 17 bases separated the two germline ends. The CDR3 extends over 15 amino acids. For the CDR3, the DNA is TGTGCCTGGAGTGGGGACGGTCTAGGAGGGCAGCCCCAGCATTTT. Translation: CAWSGDGLGGQPQHF.

This clone showed up just a few times. The chain carries TRBV28 and TRBJ1-2; the D gene is possibly TRBD1 (6 bases). The germline V gene has CDR1 MDHEN and CDR2 SYDVKM. The CDR3 contains 14 residues. V dropped 5 bases and J dropped 4 bases, with 14 bases sitting between them. The CDR3 nucleotides read TGTGCCAGCAGTGAGACAGGAGTCGGCTATGGCTACACCTTC. Amino acid sequence: CASSETGVGYGYTF.